The source of this T cell receptor beta chain is a study of T cell responses to AZD1222 COVID-19 vaccine. TCRdb keeps only in-frame clones here, not all; method: immunoSEQ multiplex PCR. The sample records 130,000 or so clones, 90% being singletons. A word on this clone: Antigen specificity is unknown.

Regarding the study as a whole: Vaccination with two AZD1222 doses was followed by a rise in Spike-specific TCR breadth and depth. In all cases, repertoires were sampled only after the peak T cell response. Across the whole spike, CD4 TCRs peaked at regions 160-218 and 743-854.

The specimen was peripheral blood, collected on day 0 of AZD1222 vaccination. This clonotype was obtained from an adult in good health.

This CDR3 is CASSHATGIGDSPLHF. The CDR3 DNA is TGTGCCAGTAGCCATGCGACAGGGATAGGGGATTCACCCCTCCACTTT. The chain couples TRBV19 to TRBJ1-6; 7 bases fit TRBD1. Looked up from germline, CDR1 is LNHDA and CDR2 is SQIVND (reference sequence). The V and J ends lost 6 bases and 8 bases, in that order; junction bases with no gene match: 13. This CDR3 has 16 amino acids.